The rows below give T cell receptor beta chains drawn from one sample of a study of T cells expressing NK-cell markers. TCRdb reanalyzed the 5' RACE reads and collapses them to one entry per CDR3 protein, without DNA. The sample data list around 280,000 distinct CDR3 sequences. Sequenced material: blood T cells: a sorted CD56 or NKG2C T cell subset, CD4+ or CD8+ T cells, or bulk PBMC T cells (not recorded which). Source of these receptors: a man aged 18 to 29 in good health. The CDR3 runs from the conserved cysteine through the conserved F or W.

>TRBJ2-1|TRBV12-3/TRBV12-4
CASSLIMREVSEQFF
>TRBJ1-5|TRBV24-1
CATSDFQGMDSNQPQHF
>TRBJ2-3|TRBV20-1
CSAAVGTDTQYF
>TRBJ1-3|TRBV12-3/TRBV12-4
CASSFSATGNTIYF
>TRBJ2-5|TRBV5-6
CASSLEGGSGETQYF
>TRBJ2-5|TRBV28
CASRMDGLKGTQYF
>TRBJ2-3|TRBV7-2
CASSLVRDSPRDTQYF
>TRBJ2-3|TRBV20-1
CSVPGVATSNQYF
>TRBJ2-1|TRBV12-3/TRBV12-4
CASTSAGQSYNEQFF
>TRBJ2-5|TRBV24-1
CATSPIRGLQETQYF
>TRBJ2-7|TRBV7-2
CASSLSGWQEQYF
>TRBJ2-5|TRBV28
CASKRSFGETQYF
>TRBJ2-1|TRBV9
CASSPEILDEQFF
>TRBJ2-5|TRBV20-1
CSAATYQETQYF
>TRBJ1-2|TRBV20-1
CSASGGGNYGYTF
>TRBJ1-2|TRBV19
CASSRTGVNYGYTF
>TRBJ2-5|TRBV9
CASSVPPGMGETQYF
>TRBJ2-3|TRBV20-1
CSARGGGSTDTQYF
>TRBJ2-2|TRBV6-2/TRBV6-3
CASSYTAFGELFF
>TRBJ2-5|TRBV18
CASSPGRYQETQYF
>TRBJ1-6|TRBV12-3/TRBV12-4
CASSFESYNSPLHF
>TRBJ2-5|TRBV6-1
CASSGGRRSQETQYF
>TRBJ2-2|TRBV12-3/TRBV12-4
CASSEGLAVNTGELFF
>TRBJ2-2|TRBV6-4
CASSLAGGSQNGELFF
>TRBJ2-3|TRBV5-1
CASSEGRTGEAQYF
>TRBJ2-1|TRBV12-3/TRBV12-4
CASSWGQGMNNEQFF
>TRBJ2-1|TRBV20-1
CSVGRLGYNEQFF
>TRBJ1-6|TRBV6-1
CASRTGLRSPLHF
>TRBJ2-1|TRBV6-5
CASSYSKGHTRFF
>TRBJ2-5|TRBV20-1
CSAGPSQETQYF
>TRBJ2-2|TRBV7-2
CASSLARRARGTGELFF
>TRBJ1-1|TRBV29-1
CSVAGALYTEAFF
>TRBJ2-2|TRBV12-3/TRBV12-4
CASHRGAALGF
>TRBJ2-5|TRBV7-2
CASSLLVGRAGATQYF
>TRBJ2-1|TRBV10-2
CASSTARTKNNEQFF
>TRBJ2-7|TRBV6-2/TRBV6-3
CASSYNEEYYEQYF
>TRBJ2-5|TRBV24-1
CANRGTAGETQYF
>TRBJ2-2|TRBV29-1
CSVTDTGAGELFF
>TRBJ2-3|TRBV5-5
CASSSTPHSGSTDTQYF
>TRBJ2-3|TRBV10-3
CAISPGLASDTQYF
>TRBJ2-1|TRBV11-2
CASSHRAVPGEFF
>TRBJ2-3|TRBV12-3/TRBV12-4
CASSLIQGTDTQYF
>TRBJ1-1|TRBV30
CAWSVSLFEAFF
>TRBJ2-3|TRBV3-1
CASSTSGAAYTDTQYF
>TRBJ2-1|TRBV12-3/TRBV12-4
CASSPRTSGYNEQFF
>TRBJ2-1|TRBV2
CASSAFGEGLYNEQFF
>TRBJ2-1|TRBV11-3
CASSLEAQGYNEQFF
>TRBJ2-1|TRBV11-2
CASSLIVLAGAGYNEQFF
>TRBJ1-5|TRBV12-3/TRBV12-4
CASSPWVLSNQPQHF
>TRBJ1-1|TRBV11-2
CASSVGRASRGAFF
>TRBJ1-5|TRBV20-1
CSARDADGAKGGNQPQHF
>TRBJ2-2|TRBV4-1
CASSQIIGTSSSGELFF
>TRBJ2-3|TRBV5-4
CASSEQRTDTQYF
>TRBJ2-1|TRBV6-4
CASSGRLAGEQFF
>TRBJ2-2|TRBV5-1
CASRDLSTGELFF
>TRBJ2-5|TRBV6-1
CASSPFFTAGQETQYF
>TRBJ2-7|TRBV12-3/TRBV12-4
CASRDRGPTYEQYF
>TRBJ2-7|TRBV18
CASSATGEQYF
>TRBJ2-7|TRBV7-2
CASSLAVQGTYEQYF